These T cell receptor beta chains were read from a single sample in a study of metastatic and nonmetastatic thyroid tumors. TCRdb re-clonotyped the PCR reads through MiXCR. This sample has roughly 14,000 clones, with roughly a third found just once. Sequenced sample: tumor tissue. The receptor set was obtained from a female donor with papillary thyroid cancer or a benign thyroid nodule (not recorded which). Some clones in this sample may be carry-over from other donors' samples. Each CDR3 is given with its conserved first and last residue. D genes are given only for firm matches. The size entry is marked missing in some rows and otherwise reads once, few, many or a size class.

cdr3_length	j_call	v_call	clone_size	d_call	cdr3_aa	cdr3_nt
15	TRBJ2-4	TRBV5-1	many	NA	CASRLGVLAKNIQYF	TGCGCCAGCAGACTGGGGGTTCTAGCCAAAAACATTCAGTACTTC
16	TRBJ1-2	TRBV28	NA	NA	CASRQETGGVVDGYTF	TGTGCCAGCAGACAAGAGACAGGTGGGGTGGTAGATGGCTACACCTTC
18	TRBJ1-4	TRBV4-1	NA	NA	CASSQEPRGFATNEKLFF	TGCGCCAGCAGCCAAGAGCCTAGGGGATTTGCCACTAATGAAAAACTGTTTTTT
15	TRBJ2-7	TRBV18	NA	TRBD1	CASSPPGQGAYEQYF	TGTGCCAGCTCACCACCGGGACAGGGGGCCTACGAGCAGTACTTC
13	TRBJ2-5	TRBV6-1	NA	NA	CACRRGAGEAQYF	TGTGCCTGCAGACGAGGCGCTGGAGAGGCCCAGTACTTC
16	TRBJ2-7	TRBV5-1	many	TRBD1	CASSLGRQGTTYEQYF	TGCGCCAGCAGCTTGGGCCGACAGGGTACTACCTACGAGCAGTACTTC
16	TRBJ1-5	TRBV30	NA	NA	CAWSVEGTHSNQPQHF	TGTGCCTGGAGTGTCGAAGGAACTCATAGCAATCAGCCCCAGCATTTT
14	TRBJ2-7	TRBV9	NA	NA	CASSVAYRGGEQYF	TGTGCCAGCAGCGTAGCGTATCGTGGGGGCGAGCAGTACTTC
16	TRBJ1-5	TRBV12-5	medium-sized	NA	CASGFEGNIGNQPQHF	TGTGCTAGTGGTTTTGAGGGGAATATAGGCAATCAGCCCCAGCATTTT
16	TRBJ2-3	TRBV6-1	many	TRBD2	CASSATSGGITDTQYF	TGTGCCAGCAGTGCAACTAGCGGGGGGATAACAGATACGCAGTATTTT
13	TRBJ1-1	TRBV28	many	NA	CASRPGGRTEAFF	TGTGCCAGCCGTCCCGGGGGGAGGACTGAAGCTTTCTTT
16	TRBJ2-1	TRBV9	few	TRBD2	CASSSRTSTIHNEQFF	TGTGCCAGCAGCTCTAGGACTAGCACCATTCACAATGAGCAGTTCTTC
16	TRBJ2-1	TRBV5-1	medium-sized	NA	CASSLSDRSSYNEQFF	TGCGCCAGCAGCCTATCGGACCGGAGCTCCTACAATGAGCAGTTCTTC
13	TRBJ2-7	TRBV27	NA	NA	CASSLDVRYEQYF	TGTGCCAGCAGTCTGGATGTACGGTACGAGCAGTACTTC
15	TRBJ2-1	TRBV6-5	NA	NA	CASSYGGASYNEQFF	TGTGCCAGCAGTTACGGGGGCGCGTCCTACAATGAGCAGTTCTTC
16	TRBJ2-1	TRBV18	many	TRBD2	CASSPPGLAGGYEQFF	TGTGCCAGCTCACCCCCGGGACTAGCGGGAGGGTATGAGCAGTTCTTC
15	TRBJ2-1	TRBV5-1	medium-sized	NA	CASSLGDVSYNEQFF	TGCGCCAGCAGCTTGGGAGACGTTTCCTACAATGAGCAGTTCTTC
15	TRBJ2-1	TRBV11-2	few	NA	CASSQGGGGYNEQFF	TGTGCCAGCAGCCAGGGAGGGGGTGGATACAATGAGCAGTTCTTC
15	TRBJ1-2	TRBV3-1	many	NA	CASSQGQGIRYGHTF	TGTGCCAGCAGCCAAGGGCAGGGGATTCGGTATGGCCACACCTTC
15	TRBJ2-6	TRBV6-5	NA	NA	CASSYYASGANVLTF	TGTGCCAGCAGTTACTATGCCTCTGGGGCCAACGTCCTGACTTTC
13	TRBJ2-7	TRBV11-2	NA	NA	CASSPGHPYEQYF	TGTGCCAGCAGCCCGGGACACCCTTACGAGCAGTACTTC
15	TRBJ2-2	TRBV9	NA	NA	CASSAHGGGTGELFF	TGTGCCAGCAGCGCCCACGGGGGCGGCACCGGGGAGCTGTTTTTT
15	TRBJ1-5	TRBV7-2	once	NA	CASSFQGGSNQPQHF	TGTGCCAGCAGCTTCCAGGGCGGGAGCAATCAGCCCCAGCATTTT
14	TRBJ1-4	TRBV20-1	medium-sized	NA	CSARASGADEKLFF	TGCAGTGCTAGGGCGTCTGGGGCGGACGAAAAACTGTTTTTT
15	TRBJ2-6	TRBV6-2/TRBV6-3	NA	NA	CASGQTLSGANVLTF	TGTGCCAGCGGGCAGACCCTCTCTGGGGCCAACGTCCTGACTTTC
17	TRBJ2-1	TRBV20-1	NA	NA	CSARGGSQAGYYNEQFF	TGCAGTGCTAGGGGAGGATCACAGGCGGGATATTACAATGAGCAGTTCTTC
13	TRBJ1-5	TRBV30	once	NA	CAWTRDSNQPQHF	TGTGCCTGGACCCGGGATTCCAATCAGCCCCAGCATTTT
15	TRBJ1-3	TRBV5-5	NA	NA	CASSLASEGGNTIYF	TGTGCCAGCAGCTTGGCCAGCGAAGGTGGAAACACCATATATTTT
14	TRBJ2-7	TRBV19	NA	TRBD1	CASSPHRGKGEQYF	TGTGCCAGTAGTCCGCACAGGGGAAAGGGCGAGCAGTACTTC
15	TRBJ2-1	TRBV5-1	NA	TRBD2	CASSSTSGSLNEQFF	TGCGCCAGCAGCTCGACTAGCGGGAGCTTGAATGAGCAGTTCTTC
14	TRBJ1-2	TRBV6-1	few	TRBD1	CASCSGTANYGYTF	TGTGCCAGCTGCTCCGGGACAGCTAACTATGGCTACACCTTC
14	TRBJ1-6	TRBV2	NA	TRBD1	CASGLGQTNSPLHF	TGTGCCAGCGGGCTGGGACAGACTAATTCACCCCTCCACTTT
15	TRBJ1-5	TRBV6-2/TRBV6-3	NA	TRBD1	CASSYDTGGYQPQHF	TGTGCCAGCAGTTACGATACAGGGGGATATCAGCCCCAGCATTTT
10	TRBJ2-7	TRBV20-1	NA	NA	CRGPSYEQYF	TGCAGGGGGCCATCCTACGAGCAGTACTTC
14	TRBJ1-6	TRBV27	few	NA	CASLGGSYNSPLHF	TGTGCCAGCCTCGGGGGCTCCTATAATTCACCCCTCCACTTT
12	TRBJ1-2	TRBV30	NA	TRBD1	CAMGQTNYGYTF	TGTGCTATGGGACAGACTAACTATGGCTACACCTTC
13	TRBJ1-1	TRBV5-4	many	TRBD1	CASSQGGSTEAFF	TGTGCCAGCAGCCAGGGGGGTAGCACTGAAGCTTTCTTT
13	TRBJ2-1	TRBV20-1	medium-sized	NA	CSTTGPTDNEQFF	TGCAGTACGACCGGACCCACAGACAATGAGCAGTTCTTC